The source of this T cell receptor (beta chain) is a study of control samples from healthy donors and cancer patients. This clone was detected only once. Assay: immunoSEQ multiplex PCR; the TCRdb copy retains only in-frame clones and omits some. The repertoire holds 150,000 or so clones, with less than 95% as singletons. This TCR was sampled from a man younger than 35 in good health. Sequencing used blood.

The CDR3: CASSPGTNDQPQHF. The CDR3 DNA follows: TGCGCCAGCAGCCCCGGGACAAATGATCAGCCCCAGCATTTT. J is TRBJ1-5 and V is TRBV5-1; a weak D match, TRBD1 (6 bases). CDR1 and CDR2 (germline): SGHRS, YFSETQ. The CDR3 sequence is 14 residues long. With 4 bases removed from V and 5 bases from J, the gap between germline ends came to 13 bases.